The clone carrying this T cell receptor (beta chain) appeared a few times. The antigen remains unidentified. This specimen includes other DNA sequences encoding the same CDR3. Germline CDR1 reads MDHEN; CDR2 reads SYDVKM. V gave up 5 bases and J gave up 5 bases, with 9 bases separating them. This CDR3 spans 12 amino acids. This specimen belongs to a study of beta chain features in type 1 diabetes. Broader study findings: Significant though moderate, a shortening of TCRB CDR3s appeared in all four CD4+ subsets of Type 1 diabetes patients. Fewer insertions but more deletions were seen at VDJ junctions in type 1 diabetes patients. Unsettled here was the matter of whether HLA type influences TCRB rearrangement.

The authors reverse transcribed all of the isolated RNA, so sequencing captured expressed TCRB transcripts. The method was immunoSEQ multiplex PCR; TCRdb's version includes in-frame clones alone and lacks a portion of them. This table holds over 600,000 clones, 9.5% to 15% found once. The sequence came from a man aged 25 to 45 with type 1 diabetes. Sequenced input: naive CD4+ T cells from blood. The chain uses TRBV28 and TRBJ1-2; D ambiguous. The CDR3 loop is CASSLSRYGYTF. The CDR3 nucleotides read TGTGCCAGCAGTCTATCGAGATATGGCTACACCTTC.